This T cell receptor beta chain was captured by sequencing in a study of cytomegalovirus exposure and HLA in healthy donors. This CDR3 region has 17 residues. V lost 3 bases to trimming and J lost 0 bases, with 12 bases between them. CDR1 is SGHAT and CDR2 is FQDESV in the germline V gene (reference sequence). The PCR employed 60 Vbeta primers together with 13 Jbeta primers. Clones were sequenced by immunoSEQ multiplex PCR, and TCRdb holds only the in-frame ones, with some missing. The sample holds approximately 90,000 clones; approximately 80% are singletons and the top ten take approximately 3.5%. Unrecorded immune exposures were likely, despite nominal health at sampling. Points from the study as a whole: Immune exposure data for these donors was limited to CMV serostatus. Whilst most TCR sequences proved rare, a subset of public TCRs occurred across many donors. A later examination showed that TCR association rates differed by HLA locus, with DRB1 most and HLA-C fewest.

Concerning this clone: Its antigen is still unknown.

The sequence was collected from a man aged 35 to 55 in good health and CMV-seronegative. Sequencing input: PBMCs. The chain links TRBV11-1 to TRBJ2-6; possibly TRBD2 for D (6 bases). The CDR3, as DNA: TGTGCCAGCAGCTTCGGGAGCAGTAGCTCTGGGGCCAACGTCCTGACTTTC. Its translation is CASSFGSSSSGANVLTF.